Shown below are 28 T cell receptor beta chains from a single sample sequenced in a study of T cell responses to AZD1222 COVID-19 vaccine. Profiling relied on immunoSEQ multiplex PCR, and the TCRdb table lists in-frame clones only, not all of them. The profile shows 130,000 or so clones, approximately 88% of them singletons. Specimen: peripheral blood, collected on day 0 of AZD1222 vaccination. All receptors come from an adult in good health.

The chain uses TRBV11-2 and TRBJ1-5; TRBD1 might be the D (6 bases). Looked up from germline, CDR1 is SGHAT and CDR2 is FQNNGV. CDR3 length equals 15 residues. With 1 base removed from V and 7 bases from J, the gap between germline ends came to 14 bases. The DNA for the CDR3 is TGTGCCAGCAGCTTAGGGGCGGGGGCGAGGCAGCCCCAGCATTTT. It yields the protein CASSLGAGARQPQHF. The full variable domain, its missing parts supplied by reference TRBV11-2 and TRBJ1-5, is EAGVAQSPRYKIIEKRQSVAFWCNPISGHATLYWYQQILGQGPKLLIQFQNNGVVDDSQLPKDRFSAERLKGVDSTLKIQPAKLEDSAVYLCASSLGAGARQPQHFGDGTRLSIL.

The chain has TRBV27 and TRBJ2-1; 7 bases agree with TRBD2. V was pared by 6 bases and J by 4 bases, with 15 bases of the junction left unmatched. This CDR3 contains 17 residues. Germline V lookup: CDR1 MNHEY, CDR2 SMNVEV (reference sequence). This chain's CDR3 is CASSSAYGRGGYNEQFF. As DNA, the CDR3 is TGTGCCAGCAGCTCGGCCTATGGGCGCGGGGGTTACAATGAGCAGTTCTTC.

The J gene is TRBJ1-5, the V gene TRBV7-6, with unresolved D. Trimming removed 1 base from V and 0 bases from J, with 10 bases in between. Germline V gives CDR1 SGHVS, CDR2 FNYEAQ. This CDR3 has 16 amino acids. The CDR3 spells CASSLGQPYSNQPQHF. CDR3 bases: TGTGCCAGCAGCTTAGGCCAGCCGTATAGCAATCAGCCCCAGCATTTT. The complete variable domain, with remaining parts taken from reference TRBV7-6 and TRBJ1-5, reads GAGVSQSPRYKVTKRGQDVALRCDPISGHVSLYWYRQALGQGPEFLTYFNYEAQQDKSGLPNDRFSAERPEGSISTLTIQRTEQRDSAMYRCASSLGQPYSNQPQHFGDGTRLSIL.

This clone was found once. This sequence joins TRBV3-1 (or the pseudogene TRBV3-2) and TRBJ1-2; unclear D gene. V was shortened by 0 bases and J by 3 bases, with 11 bases between the two germline ends. The CDR3 consists of 15 residues. The germline CDR1 and CDR2 sequences are LGHDT and YNNKEL (reference sequence). The CDR3 DNA follows: TGTGCCAGCAGCCAAGATGTGGCAGGCTACTATGGCTACACCTTC. It codes for CASSQDVAGYYGYTF.

This chain links TRBV7-2 with TRBJ1-2; D is unclear. The CDR3 is made up of 13 amino acids. Germline CDR1 and CDR2: SGHTA and FQGNSA. The V end lost 4 bases, the J end lost 8 bases, and 14 bases lay between the germline ends. The CDR3 loop is CASSSDRPGGYTF. For the CDR3, the DNA is TGTGCCAGCAGCTCGGATCGGCCGGGGGGCTACACCTTC.

Here the CDR3 DNA reads TGTGCCAGCAGTTCACTGGAAGGGACCACTGAAGCTTTCTTT. As protein: CASSSLEGTTEAFF. The J gene is TRBJ1-1, the V gene TRBV6-5, with D maybe TRBD1 (5 bases). Trimming stripped 4 bases from V and 4 bases from J, with 13 bases between. Per germline, CDR1 MNHEY and CDR2 SVGAGI. The CDR3 is 14 residues long.

The rearrangement links TRBV27 to TRBJ1-5; D is unresolved. This CDR3 contains 15 residues. V was trimmed by 3 bases and J by 1 base, leaving 10 bases between them. The germline CDR1 and CDR2 sequences are MNHEY and SMNVEV (reference sequence). In DNA, the CDR3 is TGTGCCAGCAGTTTGAACAGACTGAGCAATCAGCCCCAGCATTTT. Translated: CASSLNRLSNQPQHF.

This sequence joins TRBV5-1 and TRBJ1-3, with 8 bases lining up with TRBD1. This CDR3 has 15 residues. V trimming: 4 bases; J trimming: 0 bases; junction bases outside the gene matches: 3. Germline V CDR1 and CDR2: SGHRS, YFSETQ. The CDR3 is CASSPTGGSGNTIYF. Here the CDR3 DNA reads TGCGCCAGCAGCCCTACAGGGGGCTCTGGAAACACCATATATTTT. The full variable domain, its missing parts supplied by reference TRBV5-1 and TRBJ1-3, is KAGVTQTPRYLIKTRGQQVTLSCSPISGHRSVSWYQQTPGQGLQFLFEYFSETQRNKGNFPGRFSGRQFSNSRSEMNVSTLELGDSALYLCASSPTGGSGNTIYFGEGSWLTVV.

The CDR3 DNA reads TGTGCCAGCAGTTATCCAGGGACAGGGGCTGTAGCTTTCTTT. Translated, it gives CASSYPGTGAVAFF. The rearrangement links TRBV6-5 to TRBJ1-1, with 10 bases lining up with TRBD1. CDR3 length: 14 amino acids. The germline CDR1 and CDR2 sequences are MNHEY and SVGAGI. V was pared by 3 bases and J by 10 bases, with 8 bases of the junction left unmatched.

The gene calls are TRBV6-5 and TRBJ1-2; no clear D gene. V gave up 6 bases and J gave up 1 base, with 9 bases separating them. The CDR3 contains 13 residues. In germline, CDR1 is MNHEY, CDR2 SVGAGI. The CDR3 here is CASSRLINYGYTF. CDR3 nucleotide sequence: TGTGCCAGCAGCCGCCTAATTAACTATGGCTACACCTTC.

CDR3 sequence (DNA): TGTGCCAGCAGCCAACCGACAGGGCTCTCTGGAAACACCATATATTTT. This codes for CASSQPTGLSGNTIYF. This chain links TRBV4-2 with TRBJ1-3; TRBD1 matches at 7 bases. Trimming cost V 2 bases and J 0 bases; bases outside gene matches: 4. The CDR3 contains 16 residues. CDR1 and CDR2 (germline): LGHNA, YNFKEQ.

This chain connects TRBV27 to TRBJ1-3, with TRBD1 as a possible D gene (6 bases). The CDR3 sequence is 14 residues long. Trimming pared 5 bases from V and 7 bases from J, leaving 15 bases between. Per the germline V gene, CDR1 is MNHEY and CDR2 is SMNVEV (reference sequence). This CDR3 is CASSAGGQGNTIYF. The CDR3 coding sequence is TGTGCCAGCAGTGCGGGGGGCCAAGGGAACACCATATATTTT.

V usage is TRBV6-1 and J usage is TRBJ1-4; D might be TRBD1 (6 bases). Germline assignment: CDR1 MNHNS and CDR2 SASEGT. Trimming pared 0 bases from V and 0 bases from J, leaving 11 bases between. The CDR3 totals 17 residues. The CDR3 spells CASSEARGPATNEKLFF. CDR3 sequence (DNA): TGTGCCAGCAGTGAAGCGCGGGGGCCTGCAACTAATGAAAAACTGTTTTTT.

This chain uses TRBV5-1 with TRBJ1-1, with D maybe TRBD1 (5 bases). The CDR3 is 15 residues long. The germline CDR1 and CDR2 sequences are SGHRS and YFSETQ. The V gene lost 2 bases and the J gene lost 1 base, with 12 bases spanning the gap. As DNA, the CDR3 is TGCGCCAGCAGCTTACAAGGGGCCAGGAACACTGAAGCTTTCTTT. This translates into CASSLQGARNTEAFF.

This chain connects TRBV18 to TRBJ1-2; D ambiguous. The CDR3 runs to 11 residues. Trimming removed 6 bases from V and 6 bases from J, with 8 bases in between. Germline CDR1 KGHSH, CDR2 LQKENI. DNA of the CDR3: TGTGCCAGCTCGTATGAAGATGGCTACACCTTC. Residues: CASSYEDGYTF.

The chain couples TRBV5-4 to TRBJ1-1; D remains ambiguous. The CDR3 is 15 residues long. Germline lookup yields CDR1 SGHNT and CDR2 YYREEE (reference sequence). V was clipped by 0 bases and J by 0 bases, with 9 bases between them. Written as DNA, the CDR3 is TGTGCCAGCAGCTTGGCCGGCTCTATGAACACTGAAGCTTTCTTT. Translated: CASSLAGSMNTEAFF.

The chain combines TRBV11-2 with TRBJ1-4; 12 bases map to TRBD1. This CDR3 is built from 15 residues. Germline V lookup: CDR1 SGHAT, CDR2 FQNNGV. V dropped 1 base and J dropped 10; count of bases not matched to a gene: 4. In DNA, the CDR3 is TGTGCCAGCAGCTTAGCGGGACAGGGGGCCGGAAAACTGTTTTTT. Its protein product is CASSLAGQGAGKLFF.

This clone was recorded only once. V is TRBV7-3 and J is TRBJ1-1, with D unresolved. With 5 bases removed from V and 2 bases from J, the gap between germline ends came to 21 bases. The CDR3 is 17 residues long. The germline V gene has CDR1 SGHTA and CDR2 FQGTGA. CDR3 sequence: CASSPRGHPEINTEAFF. The CDR3 DNA follows: TGTGCCAGCAGCCCGCGAGGTCACCCCGAAATTAACACTGAAGCTTTCTTT.

This chain connects TRBV5-8 to TRBJ1-1; a possible D gene is TRBD1 (5 bases). V lost 5 bases and J lost 1, with 12 bases in between. The CDR3 consists of 14 residues. Germline loops: CDR1 SGHTS, CDR2 YDEGEE. Here the CDR3 reads CASRTGTGNTEAFF. CDR3 coding DNA: TGTGCCAGCAGGACCGGGACGGGGAACACTGAAGCTTTCTTT.

This rearrangement joins TRBV7-6 to TRBJ1-1, with no clear D. The length of the CDR3 is 14 residues. CDR1 and CDR2 (germline): SGHVS, FNYEAQ. The V gene lost 5 bases and the J gene lost 4 bases, with 14 bases spanning the gap. CDR3 protein: CASSLTPTGTEAFF. The CDR3 nucleotides read TGTGCCAGCAGCCTAACTCCTACGGGCACTGAAGCTTTCTTT.

The chain is built from TRBV6-5 and TRBJ1-6; no definite D call. V was cut by 6 bases and J by 7 bases, with 13 bases left in between. Germline V CDR1 and CDR2: MNHEY, SVGAGI. The CDR3 length is 14 residues. The CDR3 region has the DNA TGTGCCAGCAGCCCGGGGAAACCCAATTCACCCCTCCACTTT. The encoded protein is CASSPGKPNSPLHF.

J is TRBJ1-6 and V is TRBV25-1; no definite D call. This CDR3 is 15 amino acids long. V was trimmed by 4 bases and J by 11 bases, leaving 18 bases between them. Germline V gene lookup returns CDR1 MGHDK and CDR2 SYGVNS. The CDR3 bases are TGTGCCAGCAGTGGGTCGCGGACGTCTGTGACACCCCTCCACTTT. It specifies CASSGSRTSVTPLHF.

This chain uses TRBV27 with TRBJ1-3, with 7 bases aligning to TRBD1. Germline lookup yields CDR1 MNHEY and CDR2 SMNVEV (reference sequence). The CDR3 is 17 residues long. The trim removed 5 bases at V and 0 bases at J, leaving 10 bases unmatched. CDR3 nucleotides: TGTGCCAGCAGTCTGAGTCAGGGGGAGATCTCTGGAAACACCATATATTTT. Residues: CASSLSQGEISGNTIYF.

The genes are TRBV10-3 and TRBJ1-5; D remains ambiguous. From germline, CDR1 is ENHRY and CDR2 SYGVKD. This CDR3 is built from 15 residues. V was trimmed by 0 bases and J by 4 bases, leaving 10 bases between them. CDR3 loop: CAISESTHVNQPQHF. CDR3 coding DNA: TGTGCCATCAGTGAGTCGACTCATGTGAATCAGCCCCAGCATTTT.

DNA of the CDR3: TGTGCCAGCAGTTTAGGCCTGAACGAGCAGTACTTC. Translation: CASSLGLNEQYF. The rearrangement uses TRBV12-3 or TRBV12-4 and TRBJ2-7; D call uncertain. V was pared by 1 base and J by 5 bases, with 6 bases between. This CDR3 comprises 12 residues.

The V and J genes are TRBV10-1 and TRBJ1-1; D is perhaps TRBD1 (6 bases). The CDR3 covers 13 residues. Germline values: CDR1 WNHNN, CDR2 SYGVQD (reference sequence). Between the trimmed V and J ends, which lost 10 bases and 0 bases, there was a span of 12 bases. CDR3 sequence (DNA): TGCGCCACGTCGGACAGCATGAACACTGAAGCTTTCTTT. Translated, it gives CATSDSMNTEAFF.

The genes are TRBV4-3 and TRBJ1-2; D unclear. The V end lost 1 base, the J end lost 8 bases, and 14 bases lay between the germline ends. Germline V CDR1 and CDR2: LGHNA, YSLEER. CDR3 size: 14 residues. The CDR3 sequence is CASSQGGLAGGYTF. In DNA, the CDR3 is TGCGCCAGCAGCCAAGGCGGGCTGGCAGGAGGCTACACCTTC.

The chain carries TRBV3-1 (or the pseudogene TRBV3-2) and TRBJ1-1; D is ambiguous. The CDR3 is 13 amino acids. Germline V gene data show CDR1 as LGHDT and CDR2 as YNNKEL (reference sequence). The V end was cut by 2 bases, the J end by 1 base, with 5 bases between. CDR3 DNA sequence: TGTGCCAGCAGCCAACTGGGGAACACTGAAGCTTTCTTT. Translating it yields CASSQLGNTEAFF.